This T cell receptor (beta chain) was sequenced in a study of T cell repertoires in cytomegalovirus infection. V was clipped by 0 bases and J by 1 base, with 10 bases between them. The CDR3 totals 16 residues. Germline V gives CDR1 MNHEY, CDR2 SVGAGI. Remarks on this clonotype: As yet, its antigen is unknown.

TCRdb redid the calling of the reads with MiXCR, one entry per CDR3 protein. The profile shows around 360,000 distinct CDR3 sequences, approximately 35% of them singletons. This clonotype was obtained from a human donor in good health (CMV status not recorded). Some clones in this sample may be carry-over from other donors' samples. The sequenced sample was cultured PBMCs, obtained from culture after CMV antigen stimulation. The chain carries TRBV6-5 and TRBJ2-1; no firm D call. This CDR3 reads CASSYSASRSYNEQFF. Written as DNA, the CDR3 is TGTGCCAGCAGTTACTCCGCTTCTCGGTCCTACAATGAGCAGTTCTTC.